This T cell receptor beta chain was observed in a study of T cells in localized non-small cell lung cancer (dated by TCRdb to 2019 to 2021). The study in broad terms: The study examined T cell repertoires in roughly 240 patients with early-stage NSCLC and compared tumors with uninvolved tumor-adjacent lungs. A mean age of around 66 years was recorded for the NSCLC patients, of whom more than 120 were male and some 99 were female. The cohort consisted of a few hundred treatment-naive NSCLC patients whose localized lung tumors had been resected.

TCR beta CDR3 regions were sequenced from DNA using the immunoSEQ Assay. The authors' pipeline ran thus. T cell density was computed as TCR beta template counts normalized to usable DNA estimated by amplifying housekeeping genes. Using the preseqR package, richness was estimated by extrapolating to 120,000 templates for tissue samples and 400,000 templates for PBMC samples. Clonality was calculated as one minus Pielou's evenness. Differential abundance testing on productive amino-acid clonotypes, with a minimum total count of 5 and an alpha of 0.1, was used to identify tissue-enriched TCRs. The Jaccard Index and the Morisita Overlap Index were used to quantify repertoire overlap between compartments. TCR beta CDR3s were clustered by GLIPH together with public tetramer-defined viral CDR3s, and at least three viral sequences plus V-gene enrichment were required for viral motifs. Entries here come from immuneACCESS through TCRdb and include only in-frame sequences with V and J called. Some clones fail to appear in such tables; in the studies checked, an unresolved V gene covers under half of the shortfall, and the cause of the remainder is unknown. V and J calls and clone size are as listed in that table; D and trimming were resolved from the DNA. For this sample there are roughly 35,000 clones; approximately 90% appear just once. 10% to 15% of the sample belongs to the ten largest clones.

At diagnosis, peripheral blood, uninvolved tumor-adjacent lung and tumor were collected and stored as a combination of fresh-frozen and FFPE material. For TCR repertoire profiling, the blood samples were analyzed as peripheral blood mononuclear cells. Note on this clone: No cognate antigen has been identified for it. It has no much larger one-base neighbor in the sample; base qualities were not kept.

The CDR3 runs 15 residues from the cysteine to the phenylalanine. Only the CDR3 part of the read is kept: 45 bases, read in frame from the first base. CDR1 and CDR2 are drawn from the germline V gene: SGHVS, FNYEAQ. From V the trimming removes 2 bases and from J it removes 8 bases, while the gene matches leave 8 bases of the junction unaccounted for. What the authors observed across the whole study: A median of approximately 53 of the top 100 tumor clones turned up in the paired uninvolved adjacent lung, and 25 to 30 of those clones also ranked among the top 100 of that same adjacent lung. The highest T cell clonality was observed in uninvolved tumor-adjacent lung, where clonality exceeded that of tumor, suggesting that antigenic responses were more focused in uninvolved tumor-adjacent lung. Longer overall survival was associated with higher blood T cell density, whereas shorter survival was associated with higher adjacent-lung clonality. Because of the exploratory design, TCR variables were selected using unadjusted p-values without false-discovery rate correction. Because multi-region tumor sequencing was not done, intratumor heterogeneity could not be ruled out.

The chain links TRBV7-6 with TRBJ2-1, with 8 bases aligning to TRBD1. This receptor was identified in a female donor of 60 years or more with stage II lung adenocarcinoma. The starting material was peripheral blood mononuclear cells, obtained before any cancer treatment. The DNA sequence follows: TGTGCCAGCAGCTTATTCGCGACAGGGGCCCATGAGCAGTTCTTC. The resulting protein is CASSLFATGAHEQFF.